Listed below are T cell receptor beta chains from one sample, sequenced in a study of shared clonotypes between healthy human individuals. Sequenced by immunoSEQ multiplex PCR; TCRdb stores in-frame clones only, minus some. The sample has about 490,000 clones; about 72% are singletons. The sample was PBMCs. These receptor sequences come from a woman aged 40 to 50 in good health. Some clones in this sample may be carry-over from other donors' samples. Each CDR3 is given with its conserved first and last residue. The D gene is left open where the match is weak. Not all rows give a size; the values are once, few, many and, for expanded clones, a class.

D	V	length	size	J	CDR3	DNA
-	TRBV2	13	-	TRBJ2-1	CASSERQLNEQFF	TGTGCCAGCAGTGAAAGGCAGTTGAATGAGCAGTTCTTC
TRBD2	TRBV10-3	15	-	TRBJ2-7	CAISEGLAEGYEQYF	TGTGCCATCAGTGAGGGACTAGCGGAGGGGTACGAGCAGTACTTC
TRBD1	TRBV19	13	-	TRBJ1-2	CASRQGRPYGYTF	TGTGCCAGTAGACAGGGGAGGCCCTATGGCTACACCTTC
-	TRBV5-6	13	-	TRBJ2-5	CASSLRVPETQYF	TGTGCCAGCAGCTTGCGGGTGCCAGAGACCCAGTACTTC
-	TRBV11-2	13	-	TRBJ1-2	CASLDQSGYGYTF	TGTGCCAGCCTAGACCAAAGCGGATATGGCTACACCTTC
TRBD2	TRBV7-2	16	-	TRBJ2-5	CASSPRMLAAGETQYF	TGTGCCAGCAGCCCCCGTATGCTAGCGGCAGGGGAGACCCAGTACTTC
TRBD2	TRBV7-8	15	-	TRBJ2-2	CASSLAGGTTGELFF	TGTGCCAGCAGCTTAGCGGGAGGGACCACCGGGGAGCTGTTTTTT
-	TRBV13	18	-	TRBJ1-2	CASSLGTATSPYDYGYTF	TGTGCCAGCAGCTTAGGGACGGCGACCAGCCCCTATGACTATGGCTACACCTTC
TRBD2	TRBV11-2	14	-	TRBJ2-1	CASSLIRGSNEQFF	TGTGCCAGCAGCTTGATTCGCGGGAGCAATGAGCAGTTCTTC
TRBD1	TRBV29-1	16	-	TRBJ2-3	CSVVGTGGAVADTQYF	TGCAGCGTTGTGGGGACAGGGGGCGCGGTCGCAGATACGCAGTATTTT
-	TRBV2	14	once	TRBJ1-5	CASDLWGSNQPQHF	TGTGCCAGCGATCTGTGGGGTAGCAATCAGCCCCAGCATTTT
TRBD2	TRBV29-1	16	-	TRBJ2-3	CSVELVAPGGTDTQYF	TGCAGCGTTGAGTTGGTAGCGCCGGGGGGAACAGATACGCAGTATTTT
-	TRBV7-9	16	-	TRBJ1-4	CASSLSGMGLGEKLFF	TGTGCCAGCAGCTTATCGGGAATGGGCTTGGGTGAAAAACTGTTTTTT
-	TRBV2	13	few	TRBJ1-5	CASSEMGNQPQHF	TGTGCCAGCAGTGAAATGGGTAATCAGCCCCAGCATTTT